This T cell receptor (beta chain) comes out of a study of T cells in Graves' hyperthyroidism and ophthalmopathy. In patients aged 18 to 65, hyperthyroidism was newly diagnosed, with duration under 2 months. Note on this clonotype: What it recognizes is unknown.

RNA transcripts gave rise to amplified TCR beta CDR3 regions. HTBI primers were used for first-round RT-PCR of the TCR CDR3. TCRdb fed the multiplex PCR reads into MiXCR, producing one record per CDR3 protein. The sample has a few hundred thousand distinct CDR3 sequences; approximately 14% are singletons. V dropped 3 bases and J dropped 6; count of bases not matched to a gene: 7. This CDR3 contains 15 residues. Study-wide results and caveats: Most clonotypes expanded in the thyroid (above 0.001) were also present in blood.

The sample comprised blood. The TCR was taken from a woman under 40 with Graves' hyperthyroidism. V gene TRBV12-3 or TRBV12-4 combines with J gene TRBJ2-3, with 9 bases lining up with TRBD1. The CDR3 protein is CASSLYRGQMDTQYF. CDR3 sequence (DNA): TGTGCCAGCAGTTTGTACAGGGGGCAGATGGATACGCAGTATTTT.